This TCR beta chain was identified during a study of blood T cell repertoires in COVID-19. V lost 10 bases and J lost 2; bases outside the gene matches: 11. CDR1 is MNHEY and CDR2 is SVGAGI in the germline V gene. The CDR3 is 15 residues long. TCRdb's table, derived via immunoSEQ multiplex PCR, lists solely in-frame clones and lacks some. Of over 200,000 clones listed, roughly nine tenths were seen once; the top ten hold roughly 1.2%. The gene calls are TRBV6-5 and TRBJ2-1, with 7 bases matching TRBD1. The sequenced sample was peripheral blood. This TCR came from a man aged 25-45 years with acute or convalescent COVID-19. The CDR3 is CATLGSGTAYNEQFF. CDR3 nucleotide sequence: TGTGCCACCCTTGGTTCCGGGACAGCCTACAATGAGCAGTTCTTC.